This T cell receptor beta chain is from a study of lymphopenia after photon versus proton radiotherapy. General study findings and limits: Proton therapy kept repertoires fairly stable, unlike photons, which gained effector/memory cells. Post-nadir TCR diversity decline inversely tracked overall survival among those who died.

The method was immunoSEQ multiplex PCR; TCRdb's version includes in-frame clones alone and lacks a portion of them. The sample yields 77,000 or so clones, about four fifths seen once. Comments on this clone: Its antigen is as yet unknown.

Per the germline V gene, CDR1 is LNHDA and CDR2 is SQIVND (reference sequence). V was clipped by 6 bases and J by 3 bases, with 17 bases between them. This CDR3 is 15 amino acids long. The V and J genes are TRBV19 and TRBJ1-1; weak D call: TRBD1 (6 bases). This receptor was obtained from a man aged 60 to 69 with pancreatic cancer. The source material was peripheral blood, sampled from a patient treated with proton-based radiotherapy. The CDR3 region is CASSLRRKGDTEAFF. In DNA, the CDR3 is TGTGCCAGTAGCCTAAGACGGAAGGGGGACACTGAAGCTTTCTTT.